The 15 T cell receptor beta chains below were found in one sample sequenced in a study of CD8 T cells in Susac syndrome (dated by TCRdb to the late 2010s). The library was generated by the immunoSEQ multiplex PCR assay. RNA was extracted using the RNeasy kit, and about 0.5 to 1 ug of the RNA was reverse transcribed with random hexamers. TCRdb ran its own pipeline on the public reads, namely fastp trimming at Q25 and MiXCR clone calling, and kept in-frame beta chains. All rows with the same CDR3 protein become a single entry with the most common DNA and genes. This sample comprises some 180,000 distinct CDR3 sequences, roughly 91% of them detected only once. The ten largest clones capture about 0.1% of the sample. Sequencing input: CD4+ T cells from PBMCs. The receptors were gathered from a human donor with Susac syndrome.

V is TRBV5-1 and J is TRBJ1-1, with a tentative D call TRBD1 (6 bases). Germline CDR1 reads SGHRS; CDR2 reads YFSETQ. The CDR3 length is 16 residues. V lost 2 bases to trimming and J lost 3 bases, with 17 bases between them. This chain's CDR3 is CASSFTGSGGHTEAFF. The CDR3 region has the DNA TGCGCCAGCAGCTTTACAGGGAGCGGGGGGCACACTGAAGCTTTCTTT. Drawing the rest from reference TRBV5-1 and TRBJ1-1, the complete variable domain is KAGVTQTPRYLIKTRGQQVTLSCSPISGHRSVSWYQQTPGQGLQFLFEYFSETQRNKGNFPGRFSGRQFSNSRSEMNVSTLELGDSALYLCASSFTGSGGHTEAFFGQGTRLTVV.

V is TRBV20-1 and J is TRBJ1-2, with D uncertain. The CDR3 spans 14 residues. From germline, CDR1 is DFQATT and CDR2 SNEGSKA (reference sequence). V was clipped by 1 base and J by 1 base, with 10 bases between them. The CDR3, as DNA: TGCAGTGCTAGAGTTCAGATAAATAACTATGGCTACACCTTC. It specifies CSARVQINNYGYTF.

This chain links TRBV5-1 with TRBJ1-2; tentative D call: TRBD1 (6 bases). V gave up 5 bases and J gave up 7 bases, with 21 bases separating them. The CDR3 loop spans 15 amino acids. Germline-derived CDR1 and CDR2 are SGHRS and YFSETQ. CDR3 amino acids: CASRPTGGGESGYTF. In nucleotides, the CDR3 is TGCGCCAGCAGGCCCACAGGAGGGGGGGAAAGTGGCTACACCTTC.

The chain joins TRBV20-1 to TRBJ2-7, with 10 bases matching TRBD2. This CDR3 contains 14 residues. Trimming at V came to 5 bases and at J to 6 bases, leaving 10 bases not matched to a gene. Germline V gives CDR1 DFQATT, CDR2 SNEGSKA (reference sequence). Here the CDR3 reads CSASLAGTQSEQYF. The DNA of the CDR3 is TGCAGTGCTTCACTAGCGGGAACGCAGAGCGAGCAGTACTTC.

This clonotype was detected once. The CDR3 protein is CSAKAGLGFYEQYF. The CDR3, as DNA: TGCAGTGCTAAGGCTGGACTTGGTTTCTACGAGCAGTACTTC. V gene TRBV20-1 combines with J gene TRBJ2-7, with D possibly being TRBD2 (5 bases). Germline V gives CDR1 DFQATT, CDR2 SNEGSKA (reference sequence). Trimming pared 4 bases from V and 3 bases from J, leaving 16 bases between. The CDR3 is 14 amino acids.

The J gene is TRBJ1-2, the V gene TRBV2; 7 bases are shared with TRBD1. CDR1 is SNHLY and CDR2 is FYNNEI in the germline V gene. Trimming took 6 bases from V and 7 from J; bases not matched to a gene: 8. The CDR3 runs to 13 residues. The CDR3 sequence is CASSDRVGSGYTF. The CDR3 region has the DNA TGTGCCAGCAGCGACAGGGTTGGGTCTGGCTACACCTTC. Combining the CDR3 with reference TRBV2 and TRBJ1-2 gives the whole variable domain EPEVTQTPSHQVTQMGQEVILRCVPISNHLYFYWYRQILGQKVEFLVSFYNNEISEKSEIFDDQFSVERPDGSNFTLKIRSTKLEDSAMYFCASSDRVGSGYTFGSGTRLTVV.

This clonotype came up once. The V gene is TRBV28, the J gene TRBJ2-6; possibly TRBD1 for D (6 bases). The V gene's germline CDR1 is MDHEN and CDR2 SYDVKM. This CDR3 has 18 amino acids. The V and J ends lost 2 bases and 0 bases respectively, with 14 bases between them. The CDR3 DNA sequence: TGTGCCAGCAGTTTAGTTGAGGGGACAACCTCTGGGGCCAACGTCCTGACTTTC. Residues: CASSLVEGTTSGANVLTF. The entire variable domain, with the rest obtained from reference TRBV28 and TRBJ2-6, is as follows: DVKVTQSSRYLVKRTGEKVFLECVQDMDHENMFWYRQDPGLGLRLIYFSYDVKMKEKGDIPEGYSVSREKKERFSLILESASTNQTSMYLCASSLVEGTTSGANVLTFGAGSRLTVL.

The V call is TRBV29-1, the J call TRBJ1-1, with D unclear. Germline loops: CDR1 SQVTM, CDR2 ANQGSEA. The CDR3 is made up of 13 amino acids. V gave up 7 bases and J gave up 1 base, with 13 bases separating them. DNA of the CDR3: TGCAGCGCGTACGGAGGGAGGAACACTGAAGCTTTCTTT. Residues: CSAYGGRNTEAFF.

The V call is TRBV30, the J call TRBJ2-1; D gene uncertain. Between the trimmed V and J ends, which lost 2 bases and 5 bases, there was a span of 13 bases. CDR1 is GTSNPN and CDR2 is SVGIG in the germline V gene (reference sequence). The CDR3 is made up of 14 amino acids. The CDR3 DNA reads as TGTGCCTGGAGTCACTCGGAGACCCACAATGAGCAGTTCTTC. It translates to CAWSHSETHNEQFF.

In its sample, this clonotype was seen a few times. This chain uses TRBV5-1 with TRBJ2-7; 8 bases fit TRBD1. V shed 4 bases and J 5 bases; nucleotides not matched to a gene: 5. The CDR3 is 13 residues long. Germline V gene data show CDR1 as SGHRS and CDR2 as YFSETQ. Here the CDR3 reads CASSLGQGHEQYF. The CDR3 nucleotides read TGCGCCAGCAGCCTCGGACAGGGCCACGAGCAGTACTTC.

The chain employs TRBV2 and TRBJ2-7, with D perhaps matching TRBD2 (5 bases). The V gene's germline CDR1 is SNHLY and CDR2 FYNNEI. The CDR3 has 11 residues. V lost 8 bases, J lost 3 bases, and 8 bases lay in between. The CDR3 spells CASGSDYEQYF. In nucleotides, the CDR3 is TGTGCCAGCGGTAGCGACTACGAGCAGTACTTC.

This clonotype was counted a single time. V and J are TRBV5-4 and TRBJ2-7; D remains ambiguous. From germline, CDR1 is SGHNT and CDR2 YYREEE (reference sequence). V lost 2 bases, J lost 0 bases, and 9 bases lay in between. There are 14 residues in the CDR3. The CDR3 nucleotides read TGTGCCAGCAGCTTCCAGGTTACCTCCTACGAGCAGTACTTC. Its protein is CASSFQVTSYEQYF. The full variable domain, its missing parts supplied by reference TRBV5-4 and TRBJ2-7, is ETGVTQSPTHLIKTRGQQVTLRCSSQSGHNTVSWYQQALGQGPQFIFQYYREEENGRGNFPPRFSGLQFPNYSSELNVNALELDDSALYLCASSFQVTSYEQYFGPGTRLTVT.

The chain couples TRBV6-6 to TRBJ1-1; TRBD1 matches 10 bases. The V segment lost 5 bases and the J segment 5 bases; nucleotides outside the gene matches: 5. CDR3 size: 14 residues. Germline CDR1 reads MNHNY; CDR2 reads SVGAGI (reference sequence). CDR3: CASSTTGGETEAFF. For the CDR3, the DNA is TGTGCCAGCAGTACGACAGGGGGCGAAACTGAAGCTTTCTTT.

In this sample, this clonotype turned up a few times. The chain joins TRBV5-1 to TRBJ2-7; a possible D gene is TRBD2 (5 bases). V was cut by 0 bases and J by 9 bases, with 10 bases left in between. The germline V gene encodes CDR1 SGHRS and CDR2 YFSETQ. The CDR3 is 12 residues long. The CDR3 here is CASSLDFAGQYF. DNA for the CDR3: TGCGCCAGCAGCTTGGACTTTGCGGGGCAGTACTTC.

CDR3 protein: CASSQVTNEQFF. The CDR3 coding sequence is TGTGCCAGCAGCCAGGTCACCAATGAGCAGTTCTTC. The chain has TRBV6-6 and TRBJ2-1; D gene unclear. CDR1 is MNHNY, CDR2 SVGAGI, per germline (reference sequence). This CDR3 comprises 12 residues. The V end lost 6 bases, the J end lost 6 bases, and 9 bases lay between the germline ends.